This T cell receptor beta chain derives from a study of human T cells and chemical hapten exposure. In its sample, this clonotype was seen a few times. Time point defined: patch test 2, 6 weeks after DPC sensitization. Treatment meaning: therapeutic diphenylcyclopropenone sensitization with weekly scalp DPC. Germline CDR1 reads KGHSH; CDR2 reads LQKENI. This CDR3 has 17 residues. The V gene lost 4 bases and the J gene lost 0 bases, with 16 bases spanning the gap. Each CDR3 protein gets one entry after TCRdb re-called the RACE reads with MiXCR. The data contain more than 70,000 distinct CDR3 sequences, 11% of them singletons.

Here the sequenced sample was whole blood, taken in connection with sensitization to the hapten diphenylcyclopropenone (DPC). The chain is built from TRBV18 and TRBJ1-5; D ambiguous. The TCR sequence derives from a man aged 18 to 29 with alopecia areata. Some clones in this sample may be carry-over from other donors' samples. The CDR3, as DNA: TGTGCCAGCTCACGGGGAGTTGAAACTTATAGCAATCAGCCCCAGCATTTT. This translates into CASSRGVETYSNQPQHF.